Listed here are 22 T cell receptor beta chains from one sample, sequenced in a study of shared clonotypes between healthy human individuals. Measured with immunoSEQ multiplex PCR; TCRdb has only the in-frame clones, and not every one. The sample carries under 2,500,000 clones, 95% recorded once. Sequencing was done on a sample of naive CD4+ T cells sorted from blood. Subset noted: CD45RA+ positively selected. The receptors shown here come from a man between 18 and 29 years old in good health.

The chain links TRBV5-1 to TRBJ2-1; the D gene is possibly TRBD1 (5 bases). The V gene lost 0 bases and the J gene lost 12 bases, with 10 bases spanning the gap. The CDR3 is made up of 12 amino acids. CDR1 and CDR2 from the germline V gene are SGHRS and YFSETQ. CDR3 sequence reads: CASSLEGEGQFF. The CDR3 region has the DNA TGCGCCAGCAGCTTGGAAGGGGAAGGGCAGTTCTTC.

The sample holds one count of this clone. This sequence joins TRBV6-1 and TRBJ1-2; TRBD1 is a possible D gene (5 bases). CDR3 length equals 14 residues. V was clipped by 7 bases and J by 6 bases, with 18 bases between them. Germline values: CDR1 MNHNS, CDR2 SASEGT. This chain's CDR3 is CASTLGALWDGYTF. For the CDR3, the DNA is TGTGCCAGCACCCTAGGGGCACTTTGGGATGGCTACACCTTC.

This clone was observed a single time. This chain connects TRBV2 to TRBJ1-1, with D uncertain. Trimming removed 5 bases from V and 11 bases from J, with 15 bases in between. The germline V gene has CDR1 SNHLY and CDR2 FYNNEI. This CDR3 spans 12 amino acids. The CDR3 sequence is CASSHDTLNAFF. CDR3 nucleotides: TGTGCCAGCAGTCATGACACCCTGAACGCTTTCTTT.

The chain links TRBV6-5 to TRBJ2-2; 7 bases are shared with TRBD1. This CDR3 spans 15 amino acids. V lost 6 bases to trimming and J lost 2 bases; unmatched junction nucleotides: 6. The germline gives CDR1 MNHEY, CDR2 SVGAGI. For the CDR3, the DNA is TGTGCCAGCAGACTCCAGGGGGTCAACACCGGGGAGCTGTTTTTT. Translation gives CASRLQGVNTGELFF.

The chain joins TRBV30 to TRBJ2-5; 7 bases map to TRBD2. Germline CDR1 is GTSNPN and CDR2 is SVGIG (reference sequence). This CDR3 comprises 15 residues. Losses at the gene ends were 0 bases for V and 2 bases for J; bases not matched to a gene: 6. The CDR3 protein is CAWSVERGWQETQYF. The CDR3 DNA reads TGTGCCTGGAGTGTGGAGCGGGGATGGCAAGAGACCCAGTACTTC.

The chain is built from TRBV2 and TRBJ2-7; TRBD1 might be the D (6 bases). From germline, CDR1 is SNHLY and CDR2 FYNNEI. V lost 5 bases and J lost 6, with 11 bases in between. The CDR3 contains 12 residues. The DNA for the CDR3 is TGTGCCAGCAGTAGGGGGTATCTCGAGCAGTACTTC. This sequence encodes CASSRGYLEQYF.

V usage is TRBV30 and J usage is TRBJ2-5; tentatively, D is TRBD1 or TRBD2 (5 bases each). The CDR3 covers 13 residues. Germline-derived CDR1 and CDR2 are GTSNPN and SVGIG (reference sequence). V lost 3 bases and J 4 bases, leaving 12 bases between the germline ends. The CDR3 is CAWRFPGGETQYF. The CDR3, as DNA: TGTGCCTGGAGATTCCCTGGGGGAGAGACCCAGTACTTC.

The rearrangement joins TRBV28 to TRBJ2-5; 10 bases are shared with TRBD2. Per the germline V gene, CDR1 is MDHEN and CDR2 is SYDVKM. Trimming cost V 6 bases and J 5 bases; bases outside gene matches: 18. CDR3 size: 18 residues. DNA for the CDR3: TGTGCCAGCAGCATCCGGAGGAAGGCTAGCGGGGGTGGTGAGACCCAGTACTTC. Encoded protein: CASSIRRKASGGGETQYF.

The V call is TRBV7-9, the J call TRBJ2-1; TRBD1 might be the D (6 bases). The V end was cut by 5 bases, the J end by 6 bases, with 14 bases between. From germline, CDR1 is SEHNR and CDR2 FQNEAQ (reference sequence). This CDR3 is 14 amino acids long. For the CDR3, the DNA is TGTGCCAGCAGCCGATTACAGGGTTCCAATGAGCAGTTCTTC. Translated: CASSRLQGSNEQFF.

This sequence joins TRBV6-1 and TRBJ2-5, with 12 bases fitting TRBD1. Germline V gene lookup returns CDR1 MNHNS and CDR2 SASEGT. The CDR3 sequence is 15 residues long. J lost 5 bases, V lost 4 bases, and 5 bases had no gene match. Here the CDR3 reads CASSAPGQGAETQYF. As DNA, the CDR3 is TGTGCCAGCAGTGCCCCGGGACAGGGGGCTGAGACCCAGTACTTC.

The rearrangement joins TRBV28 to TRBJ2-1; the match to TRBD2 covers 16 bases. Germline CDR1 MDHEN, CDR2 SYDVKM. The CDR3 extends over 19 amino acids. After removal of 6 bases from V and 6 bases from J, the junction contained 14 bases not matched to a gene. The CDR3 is CASRLPGLAGGLSSNEQFF. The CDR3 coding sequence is TGTGCCAGCAGACTGCCGGGACTAGCGGGGGGGCTATCAAGCAATGAGCAGTTCTTC. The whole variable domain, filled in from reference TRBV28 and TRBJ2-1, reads DVKVTQSSRYLVKRTGEKVFLECVQDMDHENMFWYRQDPGLGLRLIYFSYDVKMKEKGDIPEGYSVSREKKERFSLILESASTNQTSMYLCASRLPGLAGGLSSNEQFFGPGTRLTVL.

The CDR3 bases are TGTGCCAGCAGTTTGATGGGGCGGGAAAGCACAGATACGCAGTATTTT. Its translation is CASSLMGRESTDTQYF. V and J are TRBV2 and TRBJ2-3, with D perhaps TRBD2 (6 bases). CDR3 length: 16 residues. V shed 5 bases and J shed 0 bases, with 15 bases lying between them. The germline V gene encodes CDR1 SNHLY and CDR2 FYNNEI. The full variable domain, its missing parts supplied by reference TRBV2 and TRBJ2-3, is EPEVTQTPSHQVTQMGQEVILRCVPISNHLYFYWYRQILGQKVEFLVSFYNNEISEKSEIFDDQFSVERPDGSNFTLKIRSTKLEDSAMYFCASSLMGRESTDTQYFGPGTRLTVL.

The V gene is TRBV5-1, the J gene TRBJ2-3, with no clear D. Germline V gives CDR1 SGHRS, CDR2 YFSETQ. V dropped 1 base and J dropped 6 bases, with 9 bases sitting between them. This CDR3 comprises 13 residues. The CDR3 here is CASSLPGVDTQYF. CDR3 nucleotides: TGCGCCAGCAGCTTGCCTGGGGTCGATACGCAGTATTTT.

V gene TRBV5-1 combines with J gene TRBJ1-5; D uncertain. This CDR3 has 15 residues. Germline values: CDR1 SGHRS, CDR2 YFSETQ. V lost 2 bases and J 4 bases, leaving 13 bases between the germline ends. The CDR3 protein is CASSFEGQINQPQHF. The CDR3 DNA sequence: TGCGCCAGCAGCTTTGAGGGCCAGATAAATCAGCCCCAGCATTTT.

CDR3 nucleotide sequence: TGTGCCACCTACCGACCGCCCGAGACCCAGTACTTC. This codes for CATYRPPETQYF. V gene TRBV15 combines with J gene TRBJ2-5; D remains unclear. This CDR3 is 12 amino acids long. Germline V gene lookup returns CDR1 LNHNV and CDR2 YYDKDF (reference sequence). V shed 8 bases and J shed 5 bases, with 12 bases lying between them.

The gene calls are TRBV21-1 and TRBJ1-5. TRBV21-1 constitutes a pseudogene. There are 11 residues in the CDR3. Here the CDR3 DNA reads TGTGCCAGCAGCACTCGTCGGGCCCAGCATTTT. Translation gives CASSTRRAQHF.

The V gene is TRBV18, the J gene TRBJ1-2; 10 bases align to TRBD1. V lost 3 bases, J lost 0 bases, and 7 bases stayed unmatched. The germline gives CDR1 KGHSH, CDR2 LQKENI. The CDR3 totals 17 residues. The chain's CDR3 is CASSPLTGTGANYGYTF. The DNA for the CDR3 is TGTGCCAGCTCACCTTTGACAGGGACAGGGGCTAACTATGGCTACACCTTC.

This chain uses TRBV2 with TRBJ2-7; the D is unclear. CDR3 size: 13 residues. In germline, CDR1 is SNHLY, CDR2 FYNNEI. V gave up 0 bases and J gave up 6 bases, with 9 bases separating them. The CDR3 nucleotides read TGTGCCAGCAGTGAAGCGCGATCGGGCGAGCAGTACTTC. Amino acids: CASSEARSGEQYF.

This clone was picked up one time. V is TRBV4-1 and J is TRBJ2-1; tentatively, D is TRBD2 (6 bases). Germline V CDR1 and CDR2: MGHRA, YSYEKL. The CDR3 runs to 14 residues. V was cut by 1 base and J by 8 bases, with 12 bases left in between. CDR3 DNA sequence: TGCGCCAGCAGCCAAGGTTGGGAGGAGTATGAGCAGTTCTTC. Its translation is CASSQGWEEYEQFF.

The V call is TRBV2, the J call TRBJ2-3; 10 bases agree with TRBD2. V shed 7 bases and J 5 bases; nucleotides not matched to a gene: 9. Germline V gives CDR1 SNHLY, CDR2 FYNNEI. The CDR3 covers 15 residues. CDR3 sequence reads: CASKLAGARVDTQYF. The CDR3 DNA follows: TGTGCCAGCAAGCTAGCGGGGGCCCGTGTAGATACGCAGTATTTT.

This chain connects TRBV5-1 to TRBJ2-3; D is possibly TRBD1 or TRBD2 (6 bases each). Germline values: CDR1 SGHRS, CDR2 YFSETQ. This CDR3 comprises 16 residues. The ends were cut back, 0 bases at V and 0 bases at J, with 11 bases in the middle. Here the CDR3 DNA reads TGCGCCAGCAGCTTGGGCATAGGGGGGAGCACAGATACGCAGTATTTT. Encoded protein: CASSLGIGGSTDTQYF.

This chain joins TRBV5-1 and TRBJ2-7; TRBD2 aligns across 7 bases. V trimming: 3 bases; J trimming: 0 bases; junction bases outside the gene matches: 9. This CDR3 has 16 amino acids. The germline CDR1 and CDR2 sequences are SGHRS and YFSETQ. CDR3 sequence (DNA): TGCGCCAGCAGCTCCCTGGGGAGGGATCCCTCCTACGAGCAGTACTTC. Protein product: CASSSLGRDPSYEQYF.